The next 18 T cell receptor beta chains were all read from a single sample in a study of T-cell reconstitution after alpha-beta-depleted transplantation in children. This sample's TCRbeta library carried unique molecular identifier barcodes. TCRdb reanalysed the PCR reads using MiXCR and keeps one entry per CDR3 protein. The sample lists some 100,000 distinct CDR3 sequences; about 16% were seen once. The sequences come from PBMCs, mostly from graft donor cells, collected 180 days after TCRalphabeta/CD19-depleted stem cell transplant. Receptor source: a male patient between 2 and 9 years old who had a stem cell transplant for acute lymphoblastic leukemia, so the T cells may come from the graft donor.

This clonotype was picked up a small number of times. The gene calls are TRBV20-1 and TRBJ1-2; D is perhaps TRBD1 (6 bases). Per the germline V gene, CDR1 is DFQATT and CDR2 is SNEGSKA (reference sequence). Deletions cut 0 bases from V and 4 bases from J, with 18 bases between. The CDR3 totals 16 residues. CDR3: CSARDVSQGRGYGYTF. The CDR3 bases are TGCAGTGCTAGAGATGTGTCGCAGGGGCGAGGCTATGGCTACACCTTC.

This clonotype occurred a few times. This sequence joins TRBV11-2 and TRBJ1-1; D perhaps matches TRBD1 (5 bases). There are 15 residues in the CDR3. V lost 3 bases and J lost 2, with 13 bases in between. Germline V gene lookup returns CDR1 SGHAT and CDR2 FQNNGV. The CDR3 nucleotides read TGTGCCAGCAGCTTTGGACATTCACTTAACACTGAAGCTTTCTTT. Protein sequence: CASSFGHSLNTEAFF.

This clonotype was observed a handful of times. V gene TRBV10-3 combines with J gene TRBJ2-3; TRBD2 is a possible D gene (5 bases). Germline loops: CDR1 ENHRY, CDR2 SYGVKD. V was clipped by 4 bases and J by 1 base, with 18 bases between them. The CDR3 runs to 17 residues. The CDR3 sequence is CAISGEMKGPGTDTQYF. The CDR3 DNA is TGTGCCATCAGTGGGGAGATGAAAGGGCCCGGCACAGATACGCAGTATTTT.

The V and J genes are TRBV3-1 and TRBJ2-1, with D unresolved. The germline V gene has CDR1 LGHDT and CDR2 YNNKEL (reference sequence). The CDR3 runs 13 residues. Between the trimmed V and J ends, which lost 3 bases and 8 bases, there was a span of 11 bases. DNA for the CDR3: TGTGCCAGCAGCCATCTGACCCGATATGAGCAGTTCTTC. Encoded protein: CASSHLTRYEQFF.

This clonotype was picked up many times. The rearrangement uses TRBV7-2 and TRBJ2-1; D remains ambiguous. Germline CDR1 is SGHTA and CDR2 is FQGNSA. The CDR3 has 12 amino acids. V gave up 0 bases and J gave up 6 bases, with 3 bases separating them. The CDR3 sequence is CASSLAVNEQFF. The CDR3 DNA is TGTGCCAGCAGCTTAGCAGTCAATGAGCAGTTCTTC.

The DNA for the CDR3 is TGTGCCAGCAGTGATGTCGAACTGACCGGGGAGCTGTTTTTT. Translating gives CASSDVELTGELFF. The V gene is TRBV25-1, the J gene TRBJ2-2; D gene uncertain. Germline V gene data show CDR1 as MGHDK and CDR2 as SYGVNS. V was cut by 3 bases and J by 5 bases, with 10 bases left in between. CDR3 length: 14 residues. The full variable domain, its missing parts supplied by reference TRBV25-1 and TRBJ2-2, is EADIYQTPRYLVIGTGKKITLECSQTMGHDKMYWYQQDPGMELHLIHYSYGVNSTEKGDLSSESTVSRIRTEHFPLTLESARPSHTSQYLCASSDVELTGELFFGEGSRLTVL.

This clonotype came up a few times. This rearrangement joins TRBV20-1 to TRBJ1-5; 7 bases fit TRBD1. The CDR3 consists of 14 residues. The V gene end was trimmed by 0 bases and the J gene end by 7 bases; junction bases not matched to a gene: 6. Looked up from germline, CDR1 is DFQATT and CDR2 is SNEGSKA (reference sequence). The CDR3 sequence: CSARDTGVWQPQHF. The CDR3 DNA is TGCAGTGCTAGAGACACAGGGGTTTGGCAGCCCCAGCATTTT.

The rearrangement joins TRBV12-3 or TRBV12-4 to TRBJ2-6, with a possible D match to TRBD1 (6 bases). The length of the CDR3 is 15 residues. Trimming took off 4 bases at V and 1 base at J, with 8 bases between the two ends. CDR3 DNA: TGTGCCAGCAGTTCTGGACAGTCTGGGGCCAACGTCCTGACTTTC. Protein product: CASSSGQSGANVLTF.

The rearrangement uses TRBV19 and TRBJ2-1; D is undetermined. The CDR3 consists of 11 residues. Trimming took off 4 bases at V and 7 bases at J, with 5 bases between the two ends. In germline, CDR1 is LNHDA, CDR2 SQIVND (reference sequence). The CDR3 here is CASSRLNEQFF. CDR3 coding DNA: TGTGCCAGTAGTAGACTTAATGAGCAGTTCTTC.

This clonotype was counted ten times or more. The chain couples TRBV3-1 to TRBJ2-5; D not resolved. The CDR3 is made up of 12 amino acids. With 0 bases removed from V and 2 bases from J, the gap between germline ends came to 1 base. Germline CDR1 and CDR2: LGHDT and YNNKEL (reference sequence). The chain's CDR3 is CASSQDQETQYF. The CDR3 nucleotides read TGTGCCAGCAGCCAAGATCAAGAGACCCAGTACTTC.

V gene TRBV4-3 combines with J gene TRBJ2-7, with no clear D. Trimming took 1 base from V and 0 from J, leaving 7 bases between them. The CDR3 spans 14 residues. Germline V gives CDR1 LGHNA, CDR2 YSLEER. The CDR3 region has the DNA TGCGCCAGCAGCCAAGGATCCAGCTCCTACGAGCAGTACTTC. Amino acid sequence: CASSQGSSSYEQYF.

The chain uses TRBV14 and TRBJ2-3; D is unresolved. Germline V lookup: CDR1 SGHDN, CDR2 FVKESK. The CDR3 contains 13 residues. V was cut by 4 bases and J by 4 bases, with 9 bases left in between. The CDR3 here is CASSRNLADTQYF. The CDR3 DNA reads as TGTGCCAGCAGCCGCAACTTGGCAGATACGCAGTATTTT.

The chain uses TRBV3-1 and TRBJ2-1; weak D call: TRBD1 (5 bases). Trimming cost V 3 bases and J 4 bases, with 10 bases left between them. The CDR3 sequence is 14 residues long. Per germline, CDR1 LGHDT and CDR2 YNNKEL (reference sequence). The CDR3 sequence: CASSQVGPYNEQFF. DNA of the CDR3: TGTGCCAGCAGCCAGGTGGGGCCTTACAATGAGCAGTTCTTC.

This chain uses TRBV5-1 with TRBJ1-6; D is unresolved. The CDR3 sequence is 14 residues long. V shed 3 bases and J shed 7 bases, with 11 bases lying between them. Germline assignment: CDR1 SGHRS and CDR2 YFSETQ. As DNA, the CDR3 is TGCGCCAGCAGCTCTGGACCGGCCAATTCACCCCTCCACTTT. Its translation: CASSSGPANSPLHF.

The rearrangement uses TRBV12-3 or TRBV12-4 and TRBJ1-5, with 11 bases aligning to TRBD1. Trimming cost V 6 bases and J 4 bases; bases outside gene matches: 5. The CDR3 covers 15 residues. CDR3 loop: CASRLGQGANQPQHF. For the CDR3, the DNA is TGTGCCAGCAGGCTCGGACAGGGGGCGAATCAGCCCCAGCATTTT.

This clonotype was seen a few times. The V call is TRBV20-1, the J call TRBJ1-6, with 9 bases identical to TRBD1. CDR3 length equals 14 residues. CDR1 is DFQATT, CDR2 SNEGSKA, per germline (reference sequence). Germline trimming cut 4 bases from V and 9 bases from J; bases unmatched to any gene: 7. The CDR3 nucleotides are TGCAGTGCTACGCCGGGACAGGGAGGTTCACCCCTCCACTTT. It codes for CSATPGQGGSPLHF.

This clonotype was seen a few times. At one end, the junction sequence differs from germline, possibly due to a read error. This chain connects TRBV3-1 to TRBJ2-1; unclear D gene. This CDR3 is built from 14 residues. The germline V gene has CDR1 LGHDT and CDR2 YNNKEL (reference sequence). Here the CDR3 reads CASTSTTPYNEQFF. CDR3 nucleotide sequence: TGTGCCAGCACCTCGACCACCCCGTACAATGAACAGTTCTTC.

This chain links TRBV14 with TRBJ2-6; perhaps D is TRBD1 or TRBD2 (5 bases each). Germline CDR1 reads SGHDN; CDR2 reads FVKESK. The V and J ends lost 1 base and 0 bases respectively, with 13 bases between them. This CDR3 spans 18 amino acids. The CDR3 DNA follows: TGTGCCAGCAGCCAAGGGGGTCGAGGGACCTCTGGGGCCAACGTCCTGACTTTC. This sequence encodes CASSQGGRGTSGANVLTF.